This T cell receptor beta chain is drawn from a study of low-dose radiotherapy and immunotherapy resistance in tumors. For the study at large: Treatment of Cohort 2 consisted of 1 Gy per fraction every two weeks, amounting to 13 Gy over 26 weeks.

First-strand cDNA relied on TRAV- and TRBV-specific primers spanning alpha and beta chains. Using a constant-region primer together with a V-primer adapter, TCRs were subjected to 15 to 20 PCR cycles of amplification. Amplification of the isolated mRNA used in vitro transcription. TCRdb redid the calling of the reads with MiXCR, one entry per CDR3 protein. The table has about 30,000 distinct CDR3 sequences, less than 65% seen once. The germline CDR1 and CDR2 sequences are SGHNT and YENEEA. The V gene end was trimmed by 5 bases and the J gene end by 2 bases; junction bases not matched to a gene: 6. The CDR3 has 15 amino acids. Time point noted: after trial treatment. Treatment: LDRT plus nivolumab, ipilimumab, low-dose cyclophosphamide and aspirin (RACIN trial).

The chain combines TRBV11-3 with TRBJ2-1; 7 positions match TRBD2. This TCR was recovered from a male donor with gallbladder cancer. Here the sequenced sample was PBMCs, taken after low-dose radiotherapy plus immunotherapy. As DNA, the CDR3 is TGTGCCAGCAGCCCCGGGGAGGGCCCCTACAATGAGCAGTTCTTC. Residues: CASSPGEGPYNEQFF.